This TCR beta chain is drawn from a study of shared clonotypes between healthy human individuals. Overall study results and limits: Shared clonotypes across all four donors exceeded non-shared ones in generation probability.

Notes on this clone: Its antigen is not identified. Distinct nucleotide sequences in the sample also encode this CDR3.

Germline assignment: CDR1 SGHRS and CDR2 YFSETQ. The length of the CDR3 is 12 residues. Trimming shortened V by 3 bases and J by 1 base, and 5 bases separated the two germline ends. Sequencing was at deep level. Assay: immunoSEQ multiplex PCR; the TCRdb copy retains only in-frame clones and omits some. Here the sample spans 2 million to 2.5 million clones, 95% being singletons. This TCR derives from a man in his late teens or twenties in good health. Sequenced material: naive CD4+ T cells sorted from blood. Subset meaning: CD45RA+ positively selected. This chain joins TRBV5-1 and TRBJ2-7; D may be TRBD2 (5 bases). CDR3 residues: CASSSGSYEQYF. The DNA for the CDR3 is TGCGCCAGCAGCTCGGGATCCTACGAGCAGTACTTC.